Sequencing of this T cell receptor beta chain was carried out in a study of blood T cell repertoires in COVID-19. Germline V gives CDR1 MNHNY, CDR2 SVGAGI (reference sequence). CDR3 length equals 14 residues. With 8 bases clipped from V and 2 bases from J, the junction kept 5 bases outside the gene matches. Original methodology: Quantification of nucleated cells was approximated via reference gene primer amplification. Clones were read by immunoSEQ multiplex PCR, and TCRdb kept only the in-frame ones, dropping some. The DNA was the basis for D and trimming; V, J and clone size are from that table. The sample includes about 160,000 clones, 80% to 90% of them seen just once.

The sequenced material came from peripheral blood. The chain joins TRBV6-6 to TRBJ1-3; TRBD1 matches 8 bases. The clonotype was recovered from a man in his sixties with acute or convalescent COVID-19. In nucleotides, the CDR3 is TGTGCCAGCGGGCAGGGGGCGGCTGGAAACACCATATATTTT. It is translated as CASGQGAAGNTIYF.